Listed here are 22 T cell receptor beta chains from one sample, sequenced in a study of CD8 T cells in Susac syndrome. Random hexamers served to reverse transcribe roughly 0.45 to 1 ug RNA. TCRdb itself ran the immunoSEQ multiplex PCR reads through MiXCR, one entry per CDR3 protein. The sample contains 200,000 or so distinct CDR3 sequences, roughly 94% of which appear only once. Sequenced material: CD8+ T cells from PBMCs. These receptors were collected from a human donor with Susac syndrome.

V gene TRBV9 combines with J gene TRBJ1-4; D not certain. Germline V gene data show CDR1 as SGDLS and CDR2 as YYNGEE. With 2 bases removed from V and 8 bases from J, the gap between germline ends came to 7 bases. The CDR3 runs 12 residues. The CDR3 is CASSVNSEKLFF. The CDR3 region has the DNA TGTGCCAGCAGCGTCAACTCCGAAAAACTGTTTTTT.

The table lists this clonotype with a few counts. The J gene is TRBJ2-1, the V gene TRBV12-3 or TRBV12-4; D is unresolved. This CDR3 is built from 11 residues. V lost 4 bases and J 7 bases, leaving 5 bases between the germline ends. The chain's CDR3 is CASSSLNEQFF. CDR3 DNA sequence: TGTGCCAGCAGTTCCTTAAATGAGCAGTTCTTC.

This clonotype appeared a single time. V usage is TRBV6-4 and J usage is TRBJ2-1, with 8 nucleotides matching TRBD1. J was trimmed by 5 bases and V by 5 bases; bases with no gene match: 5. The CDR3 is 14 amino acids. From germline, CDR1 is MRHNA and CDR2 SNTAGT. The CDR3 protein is CASSLQGANNEQFF. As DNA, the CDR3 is TGTGCCAGCAGTCTTCAGGGGGCGAACAATGAGCAGTTCTTC.

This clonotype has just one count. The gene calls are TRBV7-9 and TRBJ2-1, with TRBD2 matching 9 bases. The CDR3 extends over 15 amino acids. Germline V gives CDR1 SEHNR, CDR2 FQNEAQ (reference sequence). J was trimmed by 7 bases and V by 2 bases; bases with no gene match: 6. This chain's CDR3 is CASSLLAGLINEQFF. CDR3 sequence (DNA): TGTGCCAGCAGCTTACTAGCGGGGCTTATAAATGAGCAGTTCTTC.

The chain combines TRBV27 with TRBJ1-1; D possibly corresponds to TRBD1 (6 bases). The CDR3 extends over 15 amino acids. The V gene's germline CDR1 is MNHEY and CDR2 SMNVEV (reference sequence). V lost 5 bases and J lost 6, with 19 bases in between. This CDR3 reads CASSKLQGTDAEAFF. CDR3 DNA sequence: TGTGCCAGCAGTAAACTACAGGGTACGGACGCTGAAGCTTTCTTT.

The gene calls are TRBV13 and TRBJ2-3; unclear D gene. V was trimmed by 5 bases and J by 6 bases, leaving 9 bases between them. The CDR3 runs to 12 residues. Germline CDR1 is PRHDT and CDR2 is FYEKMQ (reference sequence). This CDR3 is CASSAYGDTQYF. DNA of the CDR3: TGTGCCAGCAGCGCTTACGGGGATACGCAGTATTTT.

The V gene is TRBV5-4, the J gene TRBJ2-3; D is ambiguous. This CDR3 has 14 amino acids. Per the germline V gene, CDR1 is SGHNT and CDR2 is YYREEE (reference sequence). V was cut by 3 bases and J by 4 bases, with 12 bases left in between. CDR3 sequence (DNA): TGTGCCAGCAGCTCAAAAACCGTAGCAGATACGCAGTATTTT. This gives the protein CASSSKTVADTQYF. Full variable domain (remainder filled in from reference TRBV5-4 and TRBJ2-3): ETGVTQSPTHLIKTRGQQVTLRCSSQSGHNTVSWYQQALGQGPQFIFQYYREEENGRGNFPPRFSGLQFPNYSSELNVNALELDDSALYLCASSSKTVADTQYFGPGTRLTVL.

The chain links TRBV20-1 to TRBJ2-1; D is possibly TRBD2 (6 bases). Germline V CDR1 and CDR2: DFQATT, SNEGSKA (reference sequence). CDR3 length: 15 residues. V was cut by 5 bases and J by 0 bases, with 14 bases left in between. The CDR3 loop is CSAPFRGSSYNEQFF. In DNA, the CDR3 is TGCAGTGCTCCCTTCCGGGGGAGCTCCTACAATGAGCAGTTCTTC.

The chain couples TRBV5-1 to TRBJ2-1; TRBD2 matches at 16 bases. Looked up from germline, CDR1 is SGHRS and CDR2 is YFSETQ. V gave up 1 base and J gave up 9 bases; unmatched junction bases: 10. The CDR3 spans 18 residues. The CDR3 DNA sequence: TGCGCCAGCAGCTTGTCGGGACTAGCGGGAGGGCCCGTCGTTGAGCAGTTCTTC. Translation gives CASSLSGLAGGPVVEQFF.

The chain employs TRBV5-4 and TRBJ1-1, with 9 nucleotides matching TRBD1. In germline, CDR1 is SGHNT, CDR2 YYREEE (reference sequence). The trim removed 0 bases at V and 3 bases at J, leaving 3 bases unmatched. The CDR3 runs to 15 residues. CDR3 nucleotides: TGTGCCAGCAGCTTGGGGGACAGGGATCACACTGAAGCTTTCTTT. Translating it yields CASSLGDRDHTEAFF.

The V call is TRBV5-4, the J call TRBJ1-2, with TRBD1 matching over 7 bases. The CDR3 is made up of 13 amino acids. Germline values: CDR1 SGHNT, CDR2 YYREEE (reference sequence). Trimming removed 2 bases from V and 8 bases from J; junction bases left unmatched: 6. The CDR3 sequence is CASSLRQGGGYTF. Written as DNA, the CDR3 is TGTGCCAGCAGCTTAAGACAGGGAGGGGGCTACACCTTC.

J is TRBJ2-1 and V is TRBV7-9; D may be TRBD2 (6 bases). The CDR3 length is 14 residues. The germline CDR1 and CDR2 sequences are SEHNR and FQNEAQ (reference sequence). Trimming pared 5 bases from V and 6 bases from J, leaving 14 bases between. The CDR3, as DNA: TGTGCCAGCAGCCCAGTAGCGGATCCCAATGAGCAGTTCTTC. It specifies CASSPVADPNEQFF.

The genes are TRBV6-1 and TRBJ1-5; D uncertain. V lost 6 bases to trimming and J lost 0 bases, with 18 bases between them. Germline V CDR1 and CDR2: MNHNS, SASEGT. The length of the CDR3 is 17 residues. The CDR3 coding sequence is TGTGCCAGCAGGGGGATTACACGAACCTATAGCAATCAGCCCCAGCATTTT. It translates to CASRGITRTYSNQPQHF.

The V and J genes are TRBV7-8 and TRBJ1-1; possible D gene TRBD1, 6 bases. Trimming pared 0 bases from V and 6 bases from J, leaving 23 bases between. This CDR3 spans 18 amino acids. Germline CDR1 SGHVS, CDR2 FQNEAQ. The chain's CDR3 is CASSLAHWGQGISPEAFF. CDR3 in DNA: TGTGCCAGCAGCTTAGCGCACTGGGGCCAGGGGATTTCTCCTGAAGCTTTCTTT.

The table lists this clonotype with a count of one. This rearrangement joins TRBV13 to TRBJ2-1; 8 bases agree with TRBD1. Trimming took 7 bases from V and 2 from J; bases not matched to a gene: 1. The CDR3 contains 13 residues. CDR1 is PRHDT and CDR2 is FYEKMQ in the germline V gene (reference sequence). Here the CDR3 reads CASNRGTYNEQFF. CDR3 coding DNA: TGTGCCAGCAACAGGGGGACCTACAATGAGCAGTTCTTC. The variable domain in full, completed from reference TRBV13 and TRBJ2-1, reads AAGVIQSPRHLIKEKRETATLKCYPIPRHDTVYWYQQGPGQDPQFLISFYEKMQSDKGSIPDRFSAQQFSDYHSELNMSSLELGDSALYFCASNRGTYNEQFFGPGTRLTVL.

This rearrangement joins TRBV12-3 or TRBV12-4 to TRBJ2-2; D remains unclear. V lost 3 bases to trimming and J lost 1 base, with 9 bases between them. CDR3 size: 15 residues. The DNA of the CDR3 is TGTGCCAGCAGTTTGATGGGGTTGAACACCGGGGAGCTGTTTTTT. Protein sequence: CASSLMGLNTGELFF.

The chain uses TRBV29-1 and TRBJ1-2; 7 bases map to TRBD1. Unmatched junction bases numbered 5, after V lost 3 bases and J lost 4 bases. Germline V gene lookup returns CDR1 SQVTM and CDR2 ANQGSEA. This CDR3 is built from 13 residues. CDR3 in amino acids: CSVDLTGTYGYTF. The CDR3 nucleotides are TGCAGCGTTGATCTGACAGGGACCTATGGCTACACCTTC.

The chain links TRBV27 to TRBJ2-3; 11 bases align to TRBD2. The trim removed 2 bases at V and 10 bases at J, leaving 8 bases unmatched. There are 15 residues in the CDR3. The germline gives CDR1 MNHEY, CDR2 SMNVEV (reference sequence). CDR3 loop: CASSLAYTSGGAQYF. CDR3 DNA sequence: TGTGCCAGCAGTTTAGCGTACACTAGCGGGGGCGCGCAGTATTTT.

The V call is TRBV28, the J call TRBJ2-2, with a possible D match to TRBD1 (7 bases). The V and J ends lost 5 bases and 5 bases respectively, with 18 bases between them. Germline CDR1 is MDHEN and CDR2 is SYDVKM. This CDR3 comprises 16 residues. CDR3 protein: CASSRPRDRRTGELFF. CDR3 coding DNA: TGTGCCAGCAGTAGGCCGCGGGACAGAAGGACCGGGGAGCTGTTTTTT. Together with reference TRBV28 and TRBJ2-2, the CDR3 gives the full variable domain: DVKVTQSSRYLVKRTGEKVFLECVQDMDHENMFWYRQDPGLGLRLIYFSYDVKMKEKGDIPEGYSVSREKKERFSLILESASTNQTSMYLCASSRPRDRRTGELFFGEGSRLTVL.

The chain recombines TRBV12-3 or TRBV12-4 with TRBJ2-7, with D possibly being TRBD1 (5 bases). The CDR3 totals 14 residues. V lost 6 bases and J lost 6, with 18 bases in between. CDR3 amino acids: CASRNPAGSTEQYF. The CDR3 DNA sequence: TGTGCCAGCAGAAACCCGGCAGGGTCCACCGAGCAGTACTTC.

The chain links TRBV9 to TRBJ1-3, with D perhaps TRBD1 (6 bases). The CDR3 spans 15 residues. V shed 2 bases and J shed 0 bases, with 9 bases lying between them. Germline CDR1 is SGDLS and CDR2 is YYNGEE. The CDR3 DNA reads TGTGCCAGCAGCGTGGGAGGGGGCTCTGGAAACACCATATATTTT. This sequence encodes CASSVGGGSGNTIYF.

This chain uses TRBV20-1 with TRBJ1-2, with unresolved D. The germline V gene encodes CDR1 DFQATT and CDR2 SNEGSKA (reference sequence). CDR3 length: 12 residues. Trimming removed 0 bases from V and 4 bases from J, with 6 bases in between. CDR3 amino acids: CSARDRIYGYTF. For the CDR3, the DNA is TGCAGTGCTAGAGACAGGATCTATGGCTACACCTTC.